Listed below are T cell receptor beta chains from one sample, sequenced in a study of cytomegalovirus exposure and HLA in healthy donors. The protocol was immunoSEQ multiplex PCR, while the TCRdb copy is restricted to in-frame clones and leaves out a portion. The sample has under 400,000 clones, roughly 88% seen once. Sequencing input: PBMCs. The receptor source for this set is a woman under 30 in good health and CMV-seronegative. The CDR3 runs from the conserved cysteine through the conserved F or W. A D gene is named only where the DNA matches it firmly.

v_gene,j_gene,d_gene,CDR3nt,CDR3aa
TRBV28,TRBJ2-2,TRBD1,TGTGCCAGCAGCCAGGACAGGGAGAACACCGGGGAGCTGTTTTTT,CASSQDRENTGELFF
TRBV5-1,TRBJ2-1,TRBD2,TGCGCCAGCAGCTCAGGGACTAGCGGGGGGGAAGAGCAGTTCTTC,CASSSGTSGGEEQFF
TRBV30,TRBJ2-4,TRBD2,TGTGCCTGGCGGGGGGGGTCCGTAGCCAAAAACATTCAGTACTTC,CAWRGGSVAKNIQYF
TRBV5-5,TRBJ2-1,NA,TGTGCCAGCAGCTTCTCGACAGCGAGCTCCTACAATGAGCAGTTCTTC,CASSFSTASSYNEQFF
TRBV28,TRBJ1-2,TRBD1,TGTGCCAGCAACATTAGGACAGGGGGGGCTAACTGGAATGGCTACACCTTC,CASNIRTGGANWNGYTF
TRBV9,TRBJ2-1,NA,TGTGCCAGCAGCGTAGGGCCTAGTAATAGCAATGAGCAGTTCTTC,CASSVGPSNSNEQFF
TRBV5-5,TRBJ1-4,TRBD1,TGTGCCAGCAGGCAGGGGGCGAGGGATGAAAAACTGTTTTTT,CASRQGARDEKLFF
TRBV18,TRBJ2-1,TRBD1,TGTGCCAGCTCACTCAACCTTGGGACAGGGAGGGATGGTGAGCAGTTCTTC,CASSLNLGTGRDGEQFF
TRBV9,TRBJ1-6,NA,TGTGCCAGCAGCGTAGCTGAGGGAAGGAATTCACCCCTCCACTTT,CASSVAEGRNSPLHF
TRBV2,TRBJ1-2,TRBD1,TGTGCCAGCAGTGACGGGGTAACCTACAGGGGGCACGACTATGGCTACACCTTC,CASSDGVTYRGHDYGYTF
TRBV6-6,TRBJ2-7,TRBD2,TGTGCCAGCAGTTACACCGGGACTAGCGCCTCCTACGAGCAGTACTTC,CASSYTGTSASYEQYF